The 10 T cell receptor beta chains listed next were all sequenced from one sample in a study of CD8 T cells in Susac syndrome. The authors reverse transcribed about 0.5 to 1 ug RNA with random hexamers. TCRdb re-called the immunoSEQ multiplex PCR reads through MiXCR, storing one row per CDR3 protein. Of some 210,000 distinct CDR3 sequences detected, roughly 93% appear once; the ten largest clones hold around 0.15%. The sample comprised CD4+ T cells from PBMCs. These receptors came from a human donor with Susac syndrome.

This chain uses TRBV11-3 with TRBJ2-2; tentatively, D is TRBD1 (5 bases). The CDR3 loop spans 16 amino acids. The germline V gene encodes CDR1 SGHNT and CDR2 YENEEA. V was pared by 5 bases and J by 4 bases, with 17 bases between. This CDR3 reads CASSPDSGIRTGELFF. The CDR3, as DNA: TGTGCCAGCAGCCCGGATTCAGGGATCCGCACCGGGGAGCTGTTTTTT. The variable domain in full, with the rest retrieved from reference TRBV11-3 and TRBJ2-2, is EAGVVQSPRYKIIEKKQPVAFWCNPISGHNTLYWYLQNLGQGPELLIRYENEEAVDDSQLPKDRFSAERLKGVDSTLKIQPAELGDSAVYLCASSPDSGIRTGELFFGEGSRLTVL.

This clonotype was recorded only once. The V gene is TRBV29-1, the J gene TRBJ1-2; D is perhaps TRBD1 (6 bases). This CDR3 spans 14 amino acids. V gave up 7 bases and J gave up 3 bases, with 18 bases separating them. The germline CDR1 and CDR2 sequences are SQVTM and ANQGSEA. The CDR3 is CSAKLTGFDYGYTF. The DNA of the CDR3 is TGCAGCGCTAAACTCACAGGGTTTGACTATGGCTACACCTTC.

The chain recombines TRBV12-5 with TRBJ2-1, with D perhaps matching TRBD1 (6 bases). Trimming removed 1 base at V and 9 bases at J, with 16 bases between. The CDR3 runs to 15 residues. The germline V gene encodes CDR1 LGHNT and CDR2 FRNRAP. CDR3 coding DNA: TGTGCTAGTGGTTTGGGGGCAGGGGAGCGTGGTGAGCAGTTCTTC. It encodes CASGLGAGERGEQFF.

The chain is built from TRBV30 and TRBJ1-4; 7 nucleotides agree with TRBD1. This CDR3 has 13 amino acids. V lost 5 bases to trimming and J lost 6 bases; unmatched junction nucleotides: 6. From germline, CDR1 is GTSNPN and CDR2 SVGIG (reference sequence). CDR3: CAWDRARDEKLFF. CDR3 DNA: TGTGCCTGGGACAGGGCGCGGGATGAAAAACTGTTTTTT. Looking up the rest from reference TRBV30 and TRBJ1-4 gives the full variable domain: SQTIHQWPATLVQPVGSPLSLECTVEGTSNPNLYWYRQAAGRGLQLLFYSVGIGQISSEVPQNLSASRPQDRQFILSSKKLLLSDSGFYLCAWDRARDEKLFFGSGTQLSVL.

This chain joins TRBV15 and TRBJ2-5, with D perhaps assigned TRBD1 or TRBD2 (5 bases each). V lost 8 bases and J lost 5, with 18 bases in between. The CDR3 is 14 amino acids. Germline V gene data show CDR1 as LNHNV and CDR2 as YYDKDF (reference sequence). CDR3 in DNA: TGTGCCACCCGTGGGGGTAAGGTCACGGAGACCCAGTACTTC. Translated: CATRGGKVTETQYF.

The chain is built from TRBV3-1 and TRBJ2-7; 14 positions match TRBD2. This CDR3 has 17 amino acids. Germline values: CDR1 LGHDT, CDR2 YNNKEL (reference sequence). J was trimmed by 0 bases and V by 6 bases; bases with no gene match: 7. The CDR3 region is CASSQLGTSGSSYEQYF. CDR3 bases: TGTGCCAGCAGTCAGCTCGGGACTAGCGGGAGCTCCTACGAGCAGTACTTC.

This rearrangement joins TRBV2 to TRBJ1-5; 9 nucleotides agree with TRBD1. The V gene end was trimmed by 5 bases and the J gene end by 3 bases; junction bases not matched to a gene: 5. CDR1 is SNHLY, CDR2 FYNNEI, per germline. The CDR3 spans 15 residues. CDR3 sequence reads: CASSRGQGPNQPQHF. The CDR3 DNA is TGTGCCAGCAGTAGGGGACAGGGCCCCAATCAGCCCCAGCATTTT.

The chain is built from TRBV6-2 or TRBV6-3 and TRBJ1-1; D unresolved. Germline V CDR1 and CDR2: MNHEY, SVGEGT. CDR3 length: 14 residues. Trimming stripped 5 bases from V and 1 base from J, with 11 bases between. The CDR3 protein is CASSELYRNTEAFF. In DNA, the CDR3 is TGTGCCAGCAGTGAGCTCTACAGGAACACTGAAGCTTTCTTT.

The CDR3 sequence is CASSKGTSGYEQYF. The CDR3 nucleotides read TGTGCCAGCAGCAAAGGGACTAGCGGCTACGAGCAGTACTTC. The rearrangement links TRBV7-9 to TRBJ2-7, with 11 bases identical to TRBD2. Losses at the gene ends were 5 bases for V and 3 bases for J; bases not matched to a gene: 3. The germline CDR1 and CDR2 sequences are SEHNR and FQNEAQ (reference sequence). This CDR3 is 14 amino acids long.

V and J are TRBV24-1 and TRBJ2-7; no definite D call. Per germline, CDR1 KGHDR and CDR2 SFDVKD. CDR3 size: 11 residues. V lost 4 bases to trimming and J lost 3 bases, with 3 bases between them. The CDR3 DNA reads as TGTGCCACCAGTGACATCTACGAGCAGTACTTC. As protein: CATSDIYEQYF.